What follows is one T cell receptor beta chain and its context. A read error may account for a junction end that differs from germline. Germline V gene data show CDR1 as SEHNR and CDR2 as FQNEAQ (reference sequence). The CDR3 extends over 16 amino acids. Tregs were sorted as CD4+CD25+CD127-/low cells. MiXCR was run by TCRdb on the 5' RACE reads, yielding one entry per CDR3 protein. The sample shows tens of thousands of distinct CDR3 sequences, roughly a fifth of them seen only once. The chain uses TRBV7-9 and TRBJ2-3, with D unresolved. The sequenced material came from Tregs sorted from blood. The receptor was derived from a female donor with breast cancer. Written as DNA, the CDR3 is TGTGCCAGCAGCCACGGAATTCAGAAATTCACAGATACGCTGTATTTT. Translation gives CASSHGIQKFTDTLYF.